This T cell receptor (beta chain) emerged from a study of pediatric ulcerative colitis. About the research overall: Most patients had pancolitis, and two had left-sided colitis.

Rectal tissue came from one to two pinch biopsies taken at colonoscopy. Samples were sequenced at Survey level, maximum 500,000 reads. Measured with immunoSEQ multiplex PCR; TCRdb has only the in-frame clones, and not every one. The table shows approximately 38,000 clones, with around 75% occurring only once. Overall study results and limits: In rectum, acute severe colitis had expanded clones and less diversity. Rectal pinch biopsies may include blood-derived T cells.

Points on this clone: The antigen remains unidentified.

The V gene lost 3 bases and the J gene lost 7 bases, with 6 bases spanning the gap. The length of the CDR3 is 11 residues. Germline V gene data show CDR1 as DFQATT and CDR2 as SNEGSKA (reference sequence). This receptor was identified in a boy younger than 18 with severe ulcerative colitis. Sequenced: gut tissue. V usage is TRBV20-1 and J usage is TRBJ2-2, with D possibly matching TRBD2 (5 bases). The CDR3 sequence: CSASSDGELFF. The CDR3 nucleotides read TGCAGTGCTAGTAGCGACGGGGAGCTGTTTTTT.